Described below is a single TCR beta chain sequence and its context. No antigen is known for it. The junction departs from germline at one end; a sequencing error may be responsible. The data are from a study of Graves' ophthalmopathy and Graves' hyperthyroidism. Turning to the study itself: At initial diagnosis, peripheral blood was obtained, and this preceded any treatment.

The CDR3 contains 16 residues. The germline gives CDR1 MDHEN, CDR2 SYDVKM. Study-level points and caveats: Blood also harbored most expanded thyroid clonotypes above 0.001 frequency.

For repertoire sequencing, the TCR beta CDR3 regions were amplified from RNA transcripts. First-round RT-PCR with HTBI primers preceded a second-round multiplex PCR. Using its own MiXCR run on the multiplex PCR reads, TCRdb lists one record per CDR3 protein. The profile shows fewer than 600,000 distinct CDR3 sequences, about 15% of them singletons. Ophthalmopathy cases showed moderate-to-severe activity, scoring CAS ≥3 and NOSPECS ≥4, with duration under 3 months. No donor had other autoimmune disease, uncontrolled infection, pregnancy or lactation. The chain combines TRBV28 with TRBJ2-4, with D hard to call. This TCR was sampled from a woman aged 25 to 39 with Graves' ophthalmopathy. Sequencing was carried out using blood. CDR3 region: CASSLSLWVQKNIKYF. Here the CDR3 DNA reads TGTGCCAGCAGTTTATCTTTGTGGGTGCAGAAAAACATTAAGTACTTC.